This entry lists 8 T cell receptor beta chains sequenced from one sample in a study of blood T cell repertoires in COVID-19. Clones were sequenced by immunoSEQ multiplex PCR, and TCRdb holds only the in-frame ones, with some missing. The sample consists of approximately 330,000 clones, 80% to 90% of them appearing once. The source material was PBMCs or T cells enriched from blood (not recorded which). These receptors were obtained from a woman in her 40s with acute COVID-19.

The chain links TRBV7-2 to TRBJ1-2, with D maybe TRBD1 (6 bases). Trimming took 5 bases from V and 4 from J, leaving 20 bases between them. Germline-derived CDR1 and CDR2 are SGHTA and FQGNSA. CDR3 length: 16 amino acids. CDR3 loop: CASSRSRDTGSYGYTF. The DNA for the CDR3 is TGTGCCAGCAGCAGATCCCGGGACACGGGCTCCTATGGCTACACCTTC.

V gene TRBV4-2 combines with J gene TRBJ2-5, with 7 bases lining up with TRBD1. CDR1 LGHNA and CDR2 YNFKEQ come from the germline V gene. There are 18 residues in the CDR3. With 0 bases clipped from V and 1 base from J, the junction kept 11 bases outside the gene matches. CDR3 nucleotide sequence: TGTGCCAGCAGCCAAGATCCGAGACAGGGTTTCTTCCAAGAGACCCAGTACTTC. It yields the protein CASSQDPRQGFFQETQYF.

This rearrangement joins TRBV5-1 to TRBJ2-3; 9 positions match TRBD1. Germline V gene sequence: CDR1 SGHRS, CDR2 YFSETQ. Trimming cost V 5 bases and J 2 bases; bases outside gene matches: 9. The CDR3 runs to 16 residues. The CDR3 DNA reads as TGCGCCAGCAGAAAAGAACAGGGGGCGGTCACAGATACGCAGTATTTT. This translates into CASRKEQGAVTDTQYF.

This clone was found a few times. The CDR3 coding sequence is TGCGCCAGCAGCCAAGGAGTTCCCCCTGCCACCGGGGAGCTGTTTTTT. Its protein is CASSQGVPPATGELFF. J is TRBJ2-2 and V is TRBV4-3; D gene ambiguous. CDR1 LGHNA and CDR2 YSLEER come from the germline V gene. Deletions cut 1 base from V and 4 bases from J, with 13 bases between. The CDR3 runs 16 residues.

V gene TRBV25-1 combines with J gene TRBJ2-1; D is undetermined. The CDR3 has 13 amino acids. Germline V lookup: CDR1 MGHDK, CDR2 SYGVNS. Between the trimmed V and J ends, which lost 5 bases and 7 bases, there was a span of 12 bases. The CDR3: CASSRGVGNEQFF. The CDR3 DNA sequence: TGTGCCAGCAGTCGTGGTGTCGGTAATGAGCAGTTCTTC.

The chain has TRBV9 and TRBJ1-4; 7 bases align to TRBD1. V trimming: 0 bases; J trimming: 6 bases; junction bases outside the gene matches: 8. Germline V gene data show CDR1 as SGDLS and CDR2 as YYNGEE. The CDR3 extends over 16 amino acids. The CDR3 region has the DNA TGTGCCAGCAGCGTAGGGGCGGACAGGAGCTATGAAAAACTGTTTTTT. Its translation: CASSVGADRSYEKLFF.

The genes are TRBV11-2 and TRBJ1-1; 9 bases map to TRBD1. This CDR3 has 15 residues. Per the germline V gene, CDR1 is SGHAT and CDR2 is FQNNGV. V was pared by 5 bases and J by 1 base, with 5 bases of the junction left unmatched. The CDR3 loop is CASSPTGGTNTEAFF. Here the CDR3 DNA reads TGTGCCAGCAGCCCAACAGGGGGCACGAACACTGAAGCTTTCTTT.

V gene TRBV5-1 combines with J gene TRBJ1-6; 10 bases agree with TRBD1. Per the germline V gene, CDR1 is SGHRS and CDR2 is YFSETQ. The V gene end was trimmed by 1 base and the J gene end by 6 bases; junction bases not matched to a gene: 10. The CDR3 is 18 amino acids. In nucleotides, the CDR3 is TGCGCCAGCAGCTTGCTACCTAGCCGGGACAGGGGTAATTCACCCCTCCACTTT. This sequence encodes CASSLLPSRDRGNSPLHF.